A selection of T cell receptor beta chains follows, all from one sample in a study of CD8 T cells in ankylosing spondylitis. TCRdb reprocessed the 5' RACE reads via MiXCR and lists one record per CDR3 protein. The sample yields about 360,000 distinct CDR3 sequences, roughly 20% seen once. Sequenced input: blood, either unsorted or a sorted T cell fraction (not recorded which). The source of these receptors is a male donor with ankylosing spondylitis or in good health (not recorded which). The CDR3 runs from the conserved cysteine through the conserved F or W. D genes are given only for firm matches. Where a row states a size, it is once, few, many or the class of an expanded clone; other rows omit it.

>TRBJ2-5|.|TRBV4-2|few
TGTGCCAGCAGCCACCCCTCTGGGCAAGAGACCCAGTACTTC
CASSHPSGQETQYF
>TRBJ2-6|.|TRBV7-8|.
TGTGCCAGCAGCCCTAGACAGCAAAGCTCTGGGGCCAACGTCCTGACTTTC
CASSPRQQSSGANVLTF
>TRBJ2-3|TRBD2|TRBV5-1|.
TGCGCCAGCAGCTTCGGACTAGAATCCGCAGATACGCAGTATTTT
CASSFGLESADTQYF
>TRBJ1-5|.|TRBV12-3/TRBV12-4|.
TGTGCCAATATCCAGGGGCGAAGCAATCAGCCCCAGCATTTT
CANIQGRSNQPQHF
>TRBJ2-5|.|TRBV11-1|.
TGTGCCAGCAGCCCCCCATGGGACTCTTTTTCCGAAGGGGAGACCCAGTACTTC
CASSPPWDSFSEGETQYF
>TRBJ2-1|.|TRBV20-1|.
TGCAGTGCTAGAGATACTATCCGGGGGGCAAACAATGAGCAGTTCTTC
CSARDTIRGANNEQFF
>TRBJ2-5|.|TRBV29-1|few
TGCAGCGTTGAAGGGCCAGGGCTAGAGACCCAGTACTTC
CSVEGPGLETQYF
>TRBJ2-7|.|TRBV4-1|few
TGCGCCAGCAGCCAAGGTCCGGGGAACTCCTACGAGCAGTACTTC
CASSQGPGNSYEQYF
>TRBJ2-3|TRBD2|TRBV5-1|few
TGCGCCAGCAGCACCTTAGCGGGGGGTCTTACAGATACGCAGTATTTT
CASSTLAGGLTDTQYF
>TRBJ2-3|.|TRBV7-2|few
TGTGCCAGCAGCTTAGCCTGGGAGTACACAGATACGCAGTATTTT
CASSLAWEYTDTQYF
>TRBJ2-2|.|TRBV4-2|few
TGTGCCAGCAGCCAAGTTGGTCGACTAGCGAACACCGGGGAGCTGTTTTTT
CASSQVGRLANTGELFF
>TRBJ2-5|.|TRBV7-9|medium-sized
TGTGCCAGCAGCACTATCCCCGGTCAAGAGACCCAGTACTTC
CASSTIPGQETQYF
>TRBJ2-5|.|TRBV3-1|.
TGTGCCAGCAGCCAAGATTTCCCATTGGGGGACACCAAAGAGACCCAGTACTTC
CASSQDFPLGDTKETQYF
>TRBJ2-7|.|TRBV14|.
TGTGCCAGCAGCCAAGCTATTTGGACCCCCGCAGAATCCTACGAGCAGTACTTC
CASSQAIWTPAESYEQYF
>TRBJ2-3|.|TRBV20-1|.
TGCAGTGCTAGAGATTTTCTGGTTGGCCTTGCAGATACGCAGTATTTT
CSARDFLVGLADTQYF
>TRBJ2-7|.|TRBV3-1|.
TGTGCCAGCAGCCAGGGCCAGACCCCTACCTACGAGCAGTACTTC
CASSQGQTPTYEQYF
>TRBJ2-5|.|TRBV9|.
TGTGCCAGCAGCGTAGGCGGTCCCCAAGAGACCCAGTACTTC
CASSVGGPQETQYF
>TRBJ2-1|.|TRBV24-1|many
TGTGCCACCAGTGTCGGGGTTTACAATGAGCAGTTCTTC
CATSVGVYNEQFF
>TRBJ2-1|.|TRBV29-1|few
TGCAGTGCCTCCCACAGCTCCTACAATGAGCAGTTCTTC
CSASHSSYNEQFF
>TRBJ2-2|.|TRBV7-4|.
TGTGCCAGCAGCTTAGTGGTGACAGCCAACACCGGGGAGCTGTTTTTT
CASSLVVTANTGELFF
>TRBJ1-4|.|TRBV28|.
TGTGCCAGCAGTTCTTGGGCCGATGCAACTAATGAAAAACTGTTTTTT
CASSSWADATNEKLFF
>TRBJ2-1|.|TRBV29-1|few
TGCAGCGTTGAGAGTCCGGGGGCCTACAATGAGCAGTTCTTC
CSVESPGAYNEQFF
>TRBJ2-1|TRBD1|TRBV4-1|once
TGCGCCAGCAGCCAAGCCACCGGGACAGGCTACTACAATGAGCAGTTCTTC
CASSQATGTGYYNEQFF
>TRBJ2-1|.|TRBV29-1|few
TGCAGCGGGCGGGACAGCTCCTACAATGAGCAGTTCTTC
CSGRDSSYNEQFF
>TRBJ2-1|.|TRBV28|.
TGTGCCAGCAGCCCCGAGGGTATGGATGAGCAGTTCTTC
CASSPEGMDEQFF
>TRBJ2-5|.|TRBV11-2|many
TGTGCCAGCAGCTCCCGATCCCGCGGATGGTACCAAGAGACCCAGTACTTC
CASSSRSRGWYQETQYF
>TRBJ2-1|.|TRBV11-2|.
TGTGCCAGCAGCCCCGGACAGATCACTTACAATGAGCAGTTCTTC
CASSPGQITYNEQFF